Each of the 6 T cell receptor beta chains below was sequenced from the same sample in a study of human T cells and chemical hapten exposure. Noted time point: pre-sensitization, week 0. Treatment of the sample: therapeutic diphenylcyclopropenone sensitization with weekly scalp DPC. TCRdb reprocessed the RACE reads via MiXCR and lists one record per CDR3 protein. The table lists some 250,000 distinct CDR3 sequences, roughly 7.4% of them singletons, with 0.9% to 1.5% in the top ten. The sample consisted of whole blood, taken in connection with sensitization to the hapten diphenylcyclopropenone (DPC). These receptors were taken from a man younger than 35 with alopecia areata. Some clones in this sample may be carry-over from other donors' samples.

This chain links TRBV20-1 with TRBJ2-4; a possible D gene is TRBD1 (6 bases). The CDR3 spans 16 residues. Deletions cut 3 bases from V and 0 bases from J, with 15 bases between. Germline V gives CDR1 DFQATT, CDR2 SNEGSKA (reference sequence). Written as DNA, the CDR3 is TGCAGTGCTAGGGGTCAGGGGAAGAAAGCCAAAAACATTCAGTACTTC. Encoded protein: CSARGQGKKAKNIQYF.

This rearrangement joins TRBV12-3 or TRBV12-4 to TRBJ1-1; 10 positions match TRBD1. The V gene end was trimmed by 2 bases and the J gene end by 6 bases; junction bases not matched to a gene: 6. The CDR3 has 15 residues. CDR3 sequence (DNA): TGTGCCAGCAGTTTAAGTTCGGGGACAGGGGCTGAAGCTTTCTTT. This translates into CASSLSSGTGAEAFF.

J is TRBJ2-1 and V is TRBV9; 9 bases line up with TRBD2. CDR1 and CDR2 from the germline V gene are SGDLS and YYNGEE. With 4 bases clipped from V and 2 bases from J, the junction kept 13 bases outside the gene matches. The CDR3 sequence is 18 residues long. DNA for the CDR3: TGTGCCAGCAGCTCCATCCCTGGAGAGCGGGGGGCCTACAATGAGCAGTTCTTC. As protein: CASSSIPGERGAYNEQFF. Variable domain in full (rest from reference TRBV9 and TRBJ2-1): DSGVTQTPKHLITATGQRVTLRCSPRSGDLSVYWYQQSLDQGLQFLIQYYNGEERAKGNILERFSAQQFPDLHSELNLSSLELGDSALYFCASSSIPGERGAYNEQFFGPGTRLTVL.

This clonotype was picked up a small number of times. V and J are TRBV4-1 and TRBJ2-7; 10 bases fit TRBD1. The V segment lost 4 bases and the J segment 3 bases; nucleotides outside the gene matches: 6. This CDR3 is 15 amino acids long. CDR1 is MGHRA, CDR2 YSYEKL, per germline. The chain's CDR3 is CASSRTGTGDYEQYF. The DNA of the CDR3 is TGCGCCAGCAGCCGCACCGGGACAGGGGACTACGAGCAGTACTTC.

The CDR3 loop reads CSVEGGQLKTYNEQFF. CDR3 in DNA: TGCAGCGTTGAAGGTGGACAGCTAAAAACCTACAATGAGCAGTTCTTC. The gene calls are TRBV29-1 and TRBJ2-1; possible D gene TRBD1, 6 bases. V gave up 1 base and J gave up 2 bases, with 15 bases separating them. CDR1 SQVTM and CDR2 ANQGSEA come from the germline V gene. This CDR3 has 16 amino acids.

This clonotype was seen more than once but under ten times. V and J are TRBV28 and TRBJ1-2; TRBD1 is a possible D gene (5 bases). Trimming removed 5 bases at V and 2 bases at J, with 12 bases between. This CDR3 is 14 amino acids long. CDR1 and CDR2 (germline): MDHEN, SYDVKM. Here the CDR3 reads CASSQGVRNYGYTF. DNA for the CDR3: TGTGCCAGCAGTCAGGGCGTGAGGAACTATGGCTACACCTTC.